Listed below are T cell receptor beta chains from one sample, sequenced in a study of monozygotic twins with cystic fibrosis. Only in-frame clones appear in the TCRdb table, and some are missing; sequencing was by immunoSEQ multiplex PCR. Found here are 9,500 to 10,000 clones, approximately 98% of them singletons; the top ten hold less than 0.25%. Sequencing was done on a sample of blood. The receptor source for this set is a girl aged 2-10 years with cystic fibrosis. CDR3s include the opening cysteine and the closing phenylalanine or tryptophan. A D gene is named only where the DNA matches it firmly. Where a row states a size, it is once, few, many or the class of an expanded clone; other rows omit it.

D	V	size	J	CDR3	DNA
TRBD2	TRBV5-4	.	TRBJ2-3	CASSQSGRALDTQYF	TGTGCCAGCAGCCAAAGCGGGAGGGCCTTAGATACGCAGTATTTT
.	TRBV14	.	TRBJ2-1	CASSHHRTYNEQFF	TGTGCCAGCAGCCACCACCGGACCTACAATGAGCAGTTCTTC
TRBD1	TRBV6-5	.	TRBJ1-2	CASRPQGARGYTF	TGTGCCAGCAGGCCTCAGGGGGCGAGGGGCTACACCTTC
.	TRBV5-5	.	TRBJ1-1	CASSLAAANTEAFF	TGTGCCAGCAGCTTGGCCGCGGCGAACACTGAAGCTTTCTTT
TRBD1	TRBV6-1	once	TRBJ1-4	CASSEFGGTGGEKLFF	TGTGCCAGCAGTGAATTTGGGGGGACAGGGGGTGAAAAACTGTTTTTT
TRBD1	TRBV5-6	.	TRBJ2-5	CASSLNRDRETQYF	TGTGCCAGCAGCTTGAACCGGGACAGAGAGACCCAGTACTTC
TRBD1	TRBV19	.	TRBJ2-7	CASRGQGADEQYF	TGTGCCAGTAGGGGACAGGGGGCTGACGAGCAGTACTTC
.	TRBV9	once	TRBJ1-2	CASSVGQANYGYTF	TGTGCCAGCAGCGTAGGCCAGGCTAACTATGGCTACACCTTC
.	TRBV19	.	TRBJ1-3	CASSRQESSNTIYF	TGTGCCAGTAGTCGCCAGGAGTCCTCGAACACCATATATTTT
.	TRBV2	.	TRBJ1-5	CASSDGQAGQPQHF	TGTGCCAGCAGTGATGGGCAGGCTGGTCAGCCCCAGCATTTT
.	TRBV7-2	once	TRBJ1-1	CASSFTDGTEAFF	TGTGCCAGCAGCTTTACGGACGGGACTGAAGCTTTCTTT
.	TRBV6-1	.	TRBJ1-1	CASTLTVNTEAFF	TGTGCCAGCACCCTGACTGTGAACACTGAAGCTTTCTTT
.	TRBV7-2	.	TRBJ1-5	CASSLVGAGQPQHF	TGTGCCAGCAGCTTAGTGGGGGCCGGACAGCCCCAGCATTTT
.	TRBV9	.	TRBJ2-1	CASSVVGVGEQFF	TGTGCCAGCAGCGTAGTGGGCGTCGGTGAGCAGTTCTTC
TRBD1	TRBV9	.	TRBJ2-5	CASSARTGGSETQYF	TGTGCCAGCAGCGCGAGGACAGGGGGCAGCGAGACCCAGTACTTC
.	TRBV18	.	TRBJ2-4	CASSPLGGENIQYF	TGTGCCAGCTCACCATTAGGAGGGGAGAACATTCAGTACTTC
TRBD1	TRBV6-6	.	TRBJ1-5	CASSGPGTGRFGPQHF	TGTGCCAGCAGTGGTCCCGGGACAGGCCGGTTTGGGCCCCAGCATTTT
.	TRBV9	.	TRBJ2-1	CASSVGVVGKANEQFF	TGTGCCAGCAGCGTGGGGGTGGTTGGGAAGGCCAATGAGCAGTTCTTC
TRBD1	TRBV5-4	.	TRBJ1-3	CASSLGTGGNTIYF	TGTGCCAGCAGCTTAGGGACAGGTGGAAACACCATATATTTT
TRBD1	TRBV7-9	.	TRBJ2-3	CASSSQTGIADTQYF	TGTGCCAGCAGCTCCCAGACAGGGATAGCAGATACGCAGTATTTT
.	TRBV7-9	.	TRBJ2-4	CASTPTHLAKNIQYF	TGTGCCAGCACCCCGACACACCTAGCCAAAAACATTCAGTACTTC